Below, 29 T cell receptor beta chains from the same sample are listed, as sequenced in a study of technical replicates of blood from a handful of donors. Measured with immunoSEQ multiplex PCR; TCRdb has only the in-frame clones, and not every one. The sample holds more than 65,000 clones; approximately 94% are singletons and the top ten take 0.36%. The specimen was T cells isolated from PBMCs. Every receptor here comes from a human donor in good health.

The chain recombines TRBV9 with TRBJ1-1; 7 positions agree with TRBD1. CDR1 is SGDLS and CDR2 is YYNGEE in the germline V gene. Trimming removed 4 bases from V and 2 bases from J; junction bases left unmatched: 11. The CDR3 extends over 16 amino acids. The CDR3 loop is CASSNKPGQINTEAFF. Written as DNA, the CDR3 is TGTGCCAGCAGCAATAAACCGGGACAGATAAACACTGAAGCTTTCTTT. Full variable domain (missing parts from reference TRBV9 and TRBJ1-1): DSGVTQTPKHLITATGQRVTLRCSPRSGDLSVYWYQQSLDQGLQFLIQYYNGEERAKGNILERFSAQQFPDLHSELNLSSLELGDSALYFCASSNKPGQINTEAFFGQGTRLTVV.

J is TRBJ2-1 and V is TRBV11-2; 9 nucleotides match TRBD2. The germline gives CDR1 SGHAT, CDR2 FQNNGV. V lost 4 bases and J lost 5; bases outside the gene matches: 9. The CDR3 consists of 16 residues. The CDR3 nucleotides read TGTGCCAGCAGCTCCCTTAGCGGGAGCTCGGACAATGAGCAGTTCTTC. This codes for CASSSLSGSSDNEQFF.

The chain employs TRBV19 and TRBJ2-5; the match to TRBD1 covers 7 bases. CDR1 and CDR2 (germline): LNHDA, SQIVND (reference sequence). V was pared by 5 bases and J by 1 base, with 4 bases of the junction left unmatched. CDR3 length equals 14 residues. In nucleotides, the CDR3 is TGTGCCAGTAGTCTCGACAGGGCCCAAGAGACCCAGTACTTC. Translated: CASSLDRAQETQYF. Drawing the rest from reference TRBV19 and TRBJ2-5, the complete variable domain is DGGITQSPKYLFRKEGQNVTLSCEQNLNHDAMYWYRQDPGQGLRLIYYSQIVNDFQKGDIAEGYSVSREKKESFPLTVTSAQKNPTAFYLCASSLDRAQETQYFGPGTRLLVL.

The chain combines TRBV21-1 with TRBJ2-4; the D call of TRBD1 is as the table states it, not checked on the DNA. TRBV21-1 is labeled a pseudogene. This CDR3 contains 14 residues. The CDR3 nucleotides are TGTGCCAGCTTACAGGGGTGTGCCAAAAACATTCAGTACTTC. Its protein is CASLQGCAKNIQYF.

V gene TRBV13 combines with J gene TRBJ2-7; 9 nucleotides agree with TRBD2. V shed 3 bases, J shed 2 bases, and the junction held 2 bases outside the gene matches. The CDR3 contains 14 residues. Germline V gene lookup returns CDR1 PRHDT and CDR2 FYEKMQ (reference sequence). Written as DNA, the CDR3 is TGTGCCAGCAGCTTTGCGGGAGGGCCCTACGAGCAGTACTTC. Its protein product is CASSFAGGPYEQYF. The complete variable domain, with remaining parts taken from reference TRBV13 and TRBJ2-7, reads AAGVIQSPRHLIKEKRETATLKCYPIPRHDTVYWYQQGPGQDPQFLISFYEKMQSDKGSIPDRFSAQQFSDYHSELNMSSLELGDSALYFCASSFAGGPYEQYFGPGTRLTVT.

The V and J genes are TRBV30 and TRBJ1-3; D may be TRBD1 (6 bases). CDR1 and CDR2 from the germline V gene are GTSNPN and SVGIG (reference sequence). The length of the CDR3 is 14 residues. Between the trimmed V and J ends, which lost 6 bases and 2 bases, there was a span of 14 bases. The CDR3: CACRFGGPGNTIYF. The CDR3 DNA reads TGTGCCTGCCGCTTCGGGGGGCCTGGAAACACCATATATTTT.

The rearrangement links TRBV5-4 to TRBJ2-1, with TRBD2 matching over 10 bases. With V trimmed by 10 bases and J by 9 bases, 4 bases remained unmatched. This CDR3 spans 11 amino acids. The V gene's germline CDR1 is SGHNT and CDR2 YYREEE (reference sequence). CDR3 in amino acids: CAVPSGGEQFF. CDR3 DNA sequence: TGTGCCGTACCTAGCGGGGGTGAGCAGTTCTTC.

The gene calls are TRBV7-3 and TRBJ2-3, with a tentative D call TRBD2 (5 bases). The V gene's germline CDR1 is SGHTA and CDR2 FQGTGA. This CDR3 spans 15 amino acids. The germline V and J ends were trimmed by 3 bases and 4 bases, with 14 bases remaining between them. The CDR3, as DNA: TGTGCCAGCAGCTTCTTGGGCGGGTCGGCAGATACGCAGTATTTT. It is translated as CASSFLGGSADTQYF.

This chain connects TRBV29-1 to TRBJ2-3; 9 bases map to TRBD1. The junction had 9 bases not matched to a gene; V was cut back by 6 bases and J by 5 bases. The length of the CDR3 is 14 residues. Germline CDR1 and CDR2: SQVTM and ANQGSEA. CDR3 sequence reads: CSVDPQGAGDTQYF. CDR3 sequence (DNA): TGCAGCGTAGACCCACAGGGGGCAGGAGATACGCAGTATTTT.

The chain carries TRBV21-1 and TRBJ1-4; TRBD1 is the table's D call, not checked against the DNA. TRBV21-1 is recorded as a pseudogene. CDR3 size: 14 residues. The CDR3 spells CASSRDTTNEKLFF. DNA of the CDR3: TGTGCCAGCAGCCGGGACACAACTAATGAAAAACTGTTTTTT.

The rearrangement links TRBV10-3 to TRBJ1-1; 7 bases match TRBD1. Germline trimming cut 10 bases from V and 4 bases from J; bases unmatched to any gene: 6. There are 12 residues in the CDR3. Germline V gene data show CDR1 as ENHRY and CDR2 as SYGVKD. CDR3 coding DNA: TGTGCCACCAAACAGGGGAGCACTGAAGCTTTCTTT. Protein: CATKQGSTEAFF.

Written as DNA, the CDR3 is TGCAGCAGACTCGACAGGGGCATGGTAGGCTACACCTTC. It yields the protein CSRLDRGMVGYTF. This chain joins TRBV29-1 and TRBJ1-2; 8 positions agree with TRBD1. This CDR3 has 13 residues. The germline V gene encodes CDR1 SQVTM and CDR2 ANQGSEA. V trimming: 8 bases; J trimming: 8 bases; junction bases outside the gene matches: 13.

This chain joins TRBV7-3 and TRBJ2-2, with TRBD2 identical over 9 bases. Trimming cost V 5 bases and J 7 bases; bases outside gene matches: 23. This CDR3 spans 20 amino acids. Germline lookup yields CDR1 SGHTA and CDR2 FQGTGA. The CDR3 coding sequence is TGTGCCAGCAGCCTCACCCGACGAGGGGTGATAGCGGGAGATAACGGGGAGCTGTTTTTT. As protein: CASSLTRRGVIAGDNGELFF.

This sequence joins TRBV7-6 and TRBJ2-3; 11 nucleotides match TRBD1. The CDR3 extends over 14 amino acids. V was clipped by 5 bases and J by 5 bases; unmatched bases: 3. Germline V gene data show CDR1 as SGHVS and CDR2 as FNYEAQ. The CDR3 region has the DNA TGTGCCAGCAGCAAGGGACAGGGGGTAGATACGCAGTATTTT. Translated: CASSKGQGVDTQYF.

The chain links TRBV19 to TRBJ2-3, with TRBD2 matching over 7 bases. Unmatched junction bases numbered 4, after V lost 1 base and J lost 0 bases. Looked up from germline, CDR1 is LNHDA and CDR2 is SQIVND (reference sequence). This CDR3 region has 16 residues. The CDR3 here is CASSIVLAYSTDTQYF. CDR3 in DNA: TGTGCCAGTAGTATAGTACTAGCGTACAGCACAGATACGCAGTATTTT.

The rearrangement links TRBV6-5 to TRBJ1-1; possible D gene TRBD1, 6 bases. CDR1 and CDR2 (germline): MNHEY, SVGAGI. The V gene lost 6 bases and the J gene lost 4 bases, with 9 bases spanning the gap. CDR3 length: 12 residues. CDR3 residues: CASRQGGTEAFF. The CDR3 coding sequence is TGTGCCAGCAGACAGGGCGGCACTGAAGCTTTCTTT.

V gene TRBV9 combines with J gene TRBJ2-7, with TRBD1 as a possible D gene (5 bases). The CDR3 runs to 13 residues. Trimming left V 0 bases short and J 3 bases short, with 7 bases between. Germline V gives CDR1 SGDLS, CDR2 YYNGEE. CDR3 bases: TGTGCCAGCAGCGTAGGACAGAGCTACGAGCAGTACTTC. Translated: CASSVGQSYEQYF. The complete variable domain, with remaining parts taken from reference TRBV9 and TRBJ2-7, reads DSGVTQTPKHLITATGQRVTLRCSPRSGDLSVYWYQQSLDQGLQFLIQYYNGEERAKGNILERFSAQQFPDLHSELNLSSLELGDSALYFCASSVGQSYEQYFGPGTRLTVT.

The chain carries TRBV6-4 and TRBJ2-3; a possible D gene is TRBD2 (5 bases). CDR1 is MRHNA, CDR2 SNTAGT, per germline. The germline V and J ends were trimmed by 5 bases and 0 bases, with 9 bases remaining between them. CDR3 length: 14 amino acids. DNA of the CDR3: TGTGCCAGCAGTCTTAGCGTTAGCACAGATACGCAGTATTTT. This sequence encodes CASSLSVSTDTQYF.

This clone was seen a single time. The V and J genes are TRBV4-2 and TRBJ2-3; no definite D call. This CDR3 is 14 amino acids long. V was pared by 1 base and J by 0 bases, with 5 bases between. Germline V lookup: CDR1 LGHNA, CDR2 YNFKEQ. The CDR3 spells CASSQVLSTDTQYF. The CDR3 DNA is TGTGCCAGCAGCCAAGTACTTAGCACAGATACGCAGTATTTT.

The chain has TRBV9 and TRBJ1-2, with TRBD1 matching 8 bases. Losses at the gene ends were 4 bases for V and 8 bases for J; bases not matched to a gene: 10. Germline CDR1 SGDLS, CDR2 YYNGEE. The CDR3 is 14 amino acids. CDR3 residues: CASSLIQGARGYTF. The DNA of the CDR3 is TGTGCCAGCAGCTTAATCCAGGGGGCGCGGGGCTACACCTTC.

The CDR3 DNA follows: TGCGCCAGCAGCTTGGGGGGCCAGGGGTTTAGAAATGAAAAACTGTTTTTT. This encodes CASSLGGQGFRNEKLFF. This chain links TRBV5-1 with TRBJ1-4, with D perhaps TRBD1 (6 bases). Per the germline V gene, CDR1 is SGHRS and CDR2 is YFSETQ. CDR3 length: 17 residues. V was cut by 0 bases and J by 5 bases, with 17 bases left in between.

The V gene is TRBV5-1, the J gene TRBJ1-1; D gene unclear. The CDR3 totals 15 residues. Per germline, CDR1 SGHRS and CDR2 YFSETQ. V shed 0 bases and J shed 3 bases, with 12 bases lying between them. The CDR3 reads CASSLDLGEDTEAFF. As DNA, the CDR3 is TGCGCCAGCAGCTTGGATCTGGGAGAGGACACTGAAGCTTTCTTT.

This chain uses TRBV29-1 with TRBJ1-2; 9 bases map to TRBD1. The ends lost 5 bases at V and 6 bases at J; junction bases unmatched: 16. The CDR3 is made up of 16 amino acids. Germline lookup yields CDR1 SQVTM and CDR2 ANQGSEA. The CDR3 nucleotides read TGCAGCGTTCCCCACCGGAGGACAGGGGCTGATCATGGCTACACCTTC. Protein: CSVPHRRTGADHGYTF.

J is TRBJ1-1 and V is TRBV19, with D uncertain. The length of the CDR3 is 11 residues. The V end was cut by 6 bases, the J end by 7 bases, with 9 bases between. The germline gives CDR1 LNHDA, CDR2 SQIVND (reference sequence). CDR3 loop: CASRKRIEAFF. CDR3 bases: TGTGCCAGTAGAAAGAGGATTGAAGCTTTCTTT.

This clone was picked up one time. The V and J genes are TRBV6-5 and TRBJ2-7; D remains ambiguous. CDR1 is MNHEY and CDR2 is SVGAGI in the germline V gene. V lost 6 bases to trimming and J lost 12 bases, with 6 bases between them. The CDR3 length is 8 residues. CDR3 DNA sequence: TGTGCCAGCAGAGACTGGTACTTC. Translation gives CASRDWYF.

The chain has TRBV19 and TRBJ1-1; TRBD1 aligns across 7 bases. Trimming took 6 bases from V and 1 from J; bases not matched to a gene: 8. CDR3 length: 15 residues. Germline CDR1 LNHDA, CDR2 SQIVND (reference sequence). CDR3 DNA sequence: TGTGCCAGTAGCGCAAGACAGGGTACGAACACTGAAGCTTTCTTT. Translating it yields CASSARQGTNTEAFF.

The V and J genes are TRBV11-3 and TRBJ2-2; a possible D gene is TRBD1 (5 bases). Trimming cost V 3 bases and J 0 bases, with 8 bases left between them. The CDR3 spans 15 residues. CDR1 SGHNT and CDR2 YENEEA come from the germline V gene. As DNA, the CDR3 is TGTGCCAGCAGCTTTAAGGGGCCGAACACCGGGGAGCTGTTTTTT. It encodes CASSFKGPNTGELFF.

The chain is built from TRBV7-7 and TRBJ2-1; TRBD2 matches at 7 bases. Germline values: CDR1 SSHAT, CDR2 FNYEAQ (reference sequence). Losses at the gene ends were 3 bases for V and 3 bases for J; bases not matched to a gene: 5. The CDR3 is made up of 15 amino acids. CDR3 loop: CASSLSSGIYNEQFF. The CDR3 nucleotides read TGTGCCAGCAGCTTGTCGAGCGGGATCTACAATGAGCAGTTCTTC.

This clone was counted a single time. This chain joins TRBV11-3 and TRBJ2-5, with D possibly TRBD2 on 5 matching bases. The germline CDR1 and CDR2 sequences are SGHNT and YENEEA. The V end was cut by 5 bases, the J end by 4 bases, with 8 bases between. CDR3 length: 12 residues. The CDR3 coding sequence is TGTGCCAGCAGCCCTGAGGGAGAGACCCAGTACTTC. This gives the protein CASSPEGETQYF.